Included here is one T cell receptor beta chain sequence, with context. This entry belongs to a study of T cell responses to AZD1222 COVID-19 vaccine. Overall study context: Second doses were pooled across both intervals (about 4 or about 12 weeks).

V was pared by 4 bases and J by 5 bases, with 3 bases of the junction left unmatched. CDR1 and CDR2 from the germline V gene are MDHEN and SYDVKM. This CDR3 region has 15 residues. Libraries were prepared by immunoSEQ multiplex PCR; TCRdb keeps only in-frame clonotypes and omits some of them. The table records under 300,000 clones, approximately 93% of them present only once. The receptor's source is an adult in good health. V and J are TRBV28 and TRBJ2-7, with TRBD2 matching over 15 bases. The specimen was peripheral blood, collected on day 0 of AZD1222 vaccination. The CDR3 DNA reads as TGTGCCAGCAGTTCCCGGACTAGCGGGAGGGACGAGCAGTACTTC. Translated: CASSSRTSGRDEQYF.